This T cell receptor (beta chain) comes out of a study of PD-1 blockade in classical Hodgkin lymphoma. With respect to this clone: The target antigen is unknown.

Method: immunoSEQ multiplex PCR; TCRdb's copy keeps in-frame clones and lacks some. The top ten clones hold about 12% of a sample with roughly 9,000 clones, roughly four fifths of them seen once. Brentuximab vedotin exposure varied, and every patient relapsed after autologous stem cell transplantation. Magnetic negative selection was used to purify CD4+ T cells from PBMCs that had been thawed. Study outcomes and limitations: Why the repertoires differ is still unclear, perhaps disease activity or prior therapy. Baseline TCR diversity was reportedly lower in newly diagnosed patients than healthy donors. Those achieving complete response showed baseline diversity like newly diagnosed patients.

This receptor was identified in a human donor with classical Hodgkin lymphoma. Sample: CD4+ T cells from blood, taken at baseline.

The CDR3 region has the DNA TGTGCCAGCAGCCGTACGTCGAGCTCCTACGAGCAGTACTTC. Amino acids: CASSRTSSSYEQYF. The chain recombines TRBV7-2 with TRBJ2-7; D remains ambiguous. CDR3 length: 14 amino acids. Germline loops: CDR1 SGHTA, CDR2 FQGNSA. Trimming pared 5 bases from V and 0 bases from J, leaving 11 bases between.